This T cell receptor (beta chain) was retrieved from a study of response to subunit inactivated influenza vaccine. Using its own MiXCR run on the RT-PCR reads, TCRdb lists one record per CDR3 protein. The sample carries 280,000 or so distinct CDR3 sequences, about a fifth recorded once. Whole-study results and caveats: Only a handful of new T cells, the authors suggested, are recruited with each seasonal influenza vaccination.

This clonotype was recorded a few times. Its antigen is unknown. V gave up 6 bases and J gave up 0 bases; unmatched junction bases: 7. The CDR3 runs to 15 residues. The sequence came from a man between 50 and 70 years old who received an inactivated influenza vaccine. Sequencing was performed on PBMCs from blood, taken less than 22 months after vaccination. The rearrangement links TRBV12-3 or TRBV12-4 to TRBJ1-1, with 7 bases identical to TRBD1. The CDR3 region has the DNA TGTGCCAGCAGCGAACAGGGGTTACTGAACACTGAAGCTTTCTTT. As protein: CASSEQGLLNTEAFF.